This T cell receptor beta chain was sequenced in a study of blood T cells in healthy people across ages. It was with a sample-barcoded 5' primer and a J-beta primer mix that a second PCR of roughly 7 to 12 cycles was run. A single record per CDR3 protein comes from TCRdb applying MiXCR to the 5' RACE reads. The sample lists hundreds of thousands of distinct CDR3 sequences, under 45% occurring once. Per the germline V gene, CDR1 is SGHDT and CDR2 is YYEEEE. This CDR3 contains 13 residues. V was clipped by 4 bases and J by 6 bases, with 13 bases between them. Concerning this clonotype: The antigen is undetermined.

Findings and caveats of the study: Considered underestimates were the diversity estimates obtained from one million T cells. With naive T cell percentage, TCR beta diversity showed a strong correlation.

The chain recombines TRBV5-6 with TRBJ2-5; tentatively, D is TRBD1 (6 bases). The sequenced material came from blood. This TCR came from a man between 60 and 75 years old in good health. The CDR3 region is CASSLGRGKTQYF. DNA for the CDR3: TGTGCCAGCAGCCTCGGCAGGGGCAAGACCCAGTACTTC.